This T cell receptor (beta chain) comes out of a study of post-analysis software for immune sequencing data. The overall study: Included among the disease courses, which were recorded for the cohort, were relapsing-remitting, secondary progressive and progressive-relapsing multiple sclerosis.

Unique molecular identifiers were carried by the TCR beta cDNA libraries. When 1 to 10 million T cells were used, they gave around 500,000 cDNA molecules. TCRdb redid the calling of the PCR reads with MiXCR, one entry per CDR3 protein. The sample yields more than 500,000 distinct CDR3 sequences, approximately 31% seen once. Notes on this clonotype: Its target is unknown.

The V gene lost 6 bases and the J gene lost 2 bases, with 11 bases spanning the gap. This CDR3 contains 15 residues. Findings and limits, study-wide: Four to six TRBV segments were significantly more frequent in patients than in controls. TRBV5-6, TRBV5-1 and TRBV20-1 were among these segments. Strong co-clustering by F measure linked samples that shared a preparation batch.

Material for sequencing was blood. The origin of this receptor is a girl younger than 18 with multiple sclerosis. This chain uses TRBV12-3 or TRBV12-4 with TRBJ2-6; D remains ambiguous. CDR3 loop: CASSLGSTGANVLTF. DNA of the CDR3: TGTGCCAGCAGCCTCGGCAGCACTGGGGCCAACGTCCTGACTTTC.